The 8 T cell receptor beta chains below were found in one sample sequenced in a study of T cells expressing NK-cell markers. TCRdb reprocessed the 5' RACE reads and keeps a single row for each CDR3 protein, giving no DNA. This repertoire includes under 600,000 distinct CDR3 sequences. The sequenced material came from blood T cells: a sorted CD56 or NKG2C T cell subset, CD4+ or CD8+ T cells, or bulk PBMC T cells (not recorded which). Source of these receptors: a woman in her forties or fifties in good health.

The rearrangement joins TRBV20-1 to TRBJ2-1; TCRdb selects TRBD2, and the lack of DNA leaves this call unchecked. Looked up from germline, CDR1 is DFQATT and CDR2 is SNEGSKA (reference sequence). This CDR3 is built from 16 residues. Here the CDR3 reads CSATGTSGDSYNEQFF.

This chain uses TRBV6-5 with TRBJ2-7; the D gene TCRdb calls, TRBD2, cannot be checked with no DNA. Per the germline V gene, CDR1 is MNHEY and CDR2 is SVGAGI. CDR3 size: 15 residues. The chain's CDR3 is CASRSRLAGEPEQYF.

The V call is TRBV10-3, the J call TRBJ2-5; TCRdb's D call of TRBD1 is untestable without DNA. This CDR3 is built from 13 residues. CDR1 is ENHRY and CDR2 is SYGVKD in the germline V gene. CDR3 protein: CAIRTVLGETQYF.

The chain combines TRBV5-6 with TRBJ2-3; absent DNA, TCRdb's TRBD1 call cannot be checked. The CDR3 length is 16 residues. Per germline, CDR1 SGHDT and CDR2 YYEEEE. The CDR3: CASSSLLRDSTDTQYF.

This chain uses TRBV7-9 with TRBJ2-1; the TCRdb D gene call, TRBD2, has no DNA to confirm it. Germline V lookup: CDR1 SEHNR, CDR2 FQNEAQ (reference sequence). CDR3 length: 16 amino acids. CDR3: CASSLEGPPPYNEQFF.

The rearrangement uses TRBV2 and TRBJ1-1; the TRBD1 assignment by TCRdb is unverifiable without DNA. There are 16 residues in the CDR3. The germline V gene has CDR1 SNHLY and CDR2 FYNNEI. The CDR3: CASSERTGGRRTEAFF.

The V gene is TRBV11-2, the J gene TRBJ2-7. The CDR3 consists of 16 residues. Germline lookup yields CDR1 SGHAT and CDR2 FQNNGV. CDR3 in amino acids: CASSLVIGKFDYEQYF.

The rearrangement links TRBV20-1 to TRBJ2-7; the TRBD2 assignment by TCRdb is unverifiable without DNA. Per germline, CDR1 DFQATT and CDR2 SNEGSKA (reference sequence). The length of the CDR3 is 13 residues. The CDR3 sequence is CSATVDSTDEQYF.